There are many counts of the clone carrying this T cell receptor beta chain. TCRdb re-analysed the 5' RACE reads in MiXCR, keeping a single row per CDR3 protein. The sample includes approximately 50,000 distinct CDR3 sequences, 14% to 15% seen only once; the top ten take roughly 16%. The data originate from a study of T cells of healthy individuals. The length of the CDR3 is 16 residues. With V trimmed by 4 bases and J by 4 bases, 11 bases remained unmatched. Per germline, CDR1 DFQATT and CDR2 SNEGSKA (reference sequence). This sequence was found in a human donor in good health. The chain has TRBV20-1 and TRBJ1-2, with TRBD1 matching 11 bases. CDR3 in amino acids: CSAMHPGQGAAYGYTF. CDR3 nucleotide sequence: TGCAGTGCTATGCATCCTGGACAGGGGGCTGCCTATGGCTACACCTTC.